The 12 T cell receptor beta chains presented below share a single source sample, sequenced in a study of blood T cells in healthy people across ages. The use of a sample-barcoded 5' primer and a J-beta primer mix characterized a second PCR of roughly 6 to 11 cycles. In TCRdb, the 5' RACE reads were re-called with MiXCR into one record per CDR3 protein. The sample has some 1.8 million distinct CDR3 sequences; about 39% are singletons. Sample: blood. The source of these receptors is a human donor in good health.

V gene TRBV29-1 combines with J gene TRBJ1-1, with 9 nucleotides matching TRBD1. Trimming took 7 bases from V and 3 from J; bases not matched to a gene: 6. The CDR3 is made up of 13 amino acids. Germline values: CDR1 SQVTM, CDR2 ANQGSEA. CDR3 DNA: TGCAGCGGCCGGACAGGGGTCGACACTGAAGCTTTCTTT. Its translation is CSGRTGVDTEAFF.

V gene TRBV18 combines with J gene TRBJ2-7; a possible D gene is TRBD2 (5 bases). Germline V CDR1 and CDR2: KGHSH, LQKENI. The CDR3 is 15 amino acids. Trimming left V 2 bases short and J 0 bases short, with 11 bases between. The CDR3 DNA reads TGTGCCAGCTCACCAGGAGAGGGTAGCTCCTACGAGCAGTACTTC. Its translation: CASSPGEGSSYEQYF.

This clonotype has just a few counts. The V gene is TRBV6-2 or TRBV6-3, the J gene TRBJ1-5; D gene uncertain. Germline V gene sequence: CDR1 MNHEY, CDR2 SVGEGT. The CDR3 has 13 amino acids. Deletions cut 7 bases from V and 1 base from J, with 8 bases between. The CDR3 DNA follows: TGTGCCAGCAAGGCAGCCAGCAATCAGCCCCAGCATTTT. It translates to CASKAASNQPQHF.

As concerns this clonotype: This may come from a read error, since a much larger clone is one base off. The chain is built from TRBV7-2 and TRBJ2-5, with a tentative D call TRBD1 (6 bases). The DNA end lines up better with TRBJ2-7; the J call may be wrong. Germline CDR1 SGHTA, CDR2 FQGNSA. The CDR3 totals 14 residues. The CDR3 reads CASSWDTVRYEQYF. The CDR3 DNA is TGTGCCAGCAGCTGGGACACAGTACGCTACGAGCAGTACTTC.

The CDR3 DNA reads TGTGCCACCAGTGATTTGGGTGAGGTCTCCAATGAGCAGTTCTTC. Protein sequence: CATSDLGEVSNEQFF. The chain is built from TRBV24-1 and TRBJ2-1; D unresolved. Trimming stripped 0 bases from V and 6 bases from J, with 11 bases between. The CDR3 has 15 amino acids. The germline V gene encodes CDR1 KGHDR and CDR2 SFDVKD.

The V and J genes are TRBV5-1 and TRBJ2-5; D is perhaps TRBD1 or TRBD2 (6 bases each). V gave up 4 bases and J gave up 5 bases, with 27 bases separating them. Germline loops: CDR1 SGHRS, CDR2 YFSETQ. This CDR3 spans 18 amino acids. CDR3 amino acids: CASSGGRGQRPFGETQYF. DNA for the CDR3: TGCGCCAGCAGCGGGGGGCGTGGACAGCGCCCCTTTGGGGAGACCCAGTACTTC.

Only a few counts were recorded for this clonotype. The V gene is TRBV7-8, the J gene TRBJ2-3; D is uncertain. V was clipped by 5 bases and J by 1 base, with 13 bases between them. Germline V gene sequence: CDR1 SGHVS, CDR2 FQNEAQ. The CDR3 sequence is 15 residues long. CDR3 in DNA: TGTGCCAGCAGCATGGCGAAGGGCCGCACAGATACGCAGTATTTT. It is translated as CASSMAKGRTDTQYF.

The V and J genes are TRBV20-1 and TRBJ1-5, with D possibly matching TRBD1 (6 bases). Germline V gives CDR1 DFQATT, CDR2 SNEGSKA (reference sequence). V was clipped by 1 base and J by 2 bases, with 18 bases between them. The CDR3 consists of 17 residues. CDR3 amino acids: CSARVRNTGFRNQPQHF. The CDR3 DNA is TGCAGTGCTAGAGTACGCAATACAGGGTTTCGCAATCAGCCCCAGCATTTT.

The chain is built from TRBV20-1 and TRBJ2-1, with 9 nucleotides matching TRBD2. V was clipped by 0 bases and J by 5 bases; unmatched bases: 5. Germline-derived CDR1 and CDR2 are DFQATT and SNEGSKA (reference sequence). The CDR3 has 15 residues. The CDR3 region is CSARDRQRGDNEQFF. CDR3 in DNA: TGCAGTGCTAGAGATCGCCAGCGGGGGGACAATGAGCAGTTCTTC.

This clonotype appeared a few times. V and J are TRBV27 and TRBJ1-2, with a weak D call TRBD1 (6 bases). Trimming took 5 bases from V and 8 from J, leaving 18 bases between them. The germline gives CDR1 MNHEY, CDR2 SMNVEV (reference sequence). The CDR3 has 14 amino acids. The CDR3 coding sequence is TGTGCCAGCAGTGCAAGAGACAGGTGGGGGGGCTACACCTTC. It specifies CASSARDRWGGYTF.

CDR3 amino acids: CASSLSGGEGEGYTF. CDR3 coding DNA: TGTGCCAGCAGTTTATCAGGGGGCGAAGGAGAAGGCTACACCTTC. The chain links TRBV28 to TRBJ1-2, with TRBD1 matching over 8 bases. J lost 8 bases, V lost 1 base, and 9 bases had no gene match. The CDR3 totals 15 residues. From germline, CDR1 is MDHEN and CDR2 SYDVKM.

The chain carries TRBV6-5 and TRBJ1-1; D is possibly TRBD1 (6 bases). V dropped 6 bases and J dropped 8 bases, with 19 bases sitting between them. Germline-derived CDR1 and CDR2 are MNHEY and SVGAGI. This CDR3 has 14 amino acids. This CDR3 reads CASSQNRAAHEAFF. The CDR3 nucleotides are TGTGCCAGCAGCCAGAACAGGGCAGCACACGAAGCTTTCTTT.